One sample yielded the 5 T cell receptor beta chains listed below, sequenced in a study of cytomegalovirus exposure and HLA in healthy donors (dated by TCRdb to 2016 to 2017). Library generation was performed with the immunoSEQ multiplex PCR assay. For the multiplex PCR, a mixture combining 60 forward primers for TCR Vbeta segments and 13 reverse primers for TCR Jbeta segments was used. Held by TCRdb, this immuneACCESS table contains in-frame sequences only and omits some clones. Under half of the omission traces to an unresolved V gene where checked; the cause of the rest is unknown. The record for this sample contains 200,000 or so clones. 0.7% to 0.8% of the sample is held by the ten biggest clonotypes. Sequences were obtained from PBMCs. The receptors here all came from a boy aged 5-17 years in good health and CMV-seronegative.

CDR3 residues: CASNRVTTNEKLFF. The CDR3 DNA follows: TGTGCCTCGAACAGGGTGACAACTAATGAAAAACTGTTTTTT. The chain employs TRBV19 and TRBJ1-4; perhaps TRBD1 as D (6 bases). This CDR3 is 14 amino acids long. The germline CDR1 and CDR2 sequences are LNHDA and SQIVND (reference sequence). The V end was cut by 11 bases, the J end by 0 bases, with 13 bases between.

For the CDR3, the DNA is TGCGCCAGCAGCCTTATGGGGAGCGGTACCTACGAGCAGTACTTC. Its translation is CASSLMGSGTYEQYF. The chain recombines TRBV4-1 with TRBJ2-7; possible D gene TRBD2, 5 bases. The germline V gene encodes CDR1 MGHRA and CDR2 YSYEKL. The CDR3 is 15 amino acids. With 4 bases removed from V and 2 bases from J, the gap between germline ends came to 15 bases.

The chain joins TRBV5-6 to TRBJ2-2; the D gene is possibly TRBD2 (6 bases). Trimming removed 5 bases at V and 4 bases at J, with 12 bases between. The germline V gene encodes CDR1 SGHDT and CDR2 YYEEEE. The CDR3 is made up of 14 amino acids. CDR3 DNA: TGTGCCAGCAGATGGGGCGGGACCACCGGGGAGCTGTTTTTT. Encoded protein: CASRWGGTTGELFF. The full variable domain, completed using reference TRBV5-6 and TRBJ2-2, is DAGVTQSPTHLIKTRGQQVTLRCSPKSGHDTVSWYQQALGQGPQFIFQYYEEEERQRGNFPDRFSGHQFPNYSSELNVNALLLGDSALYLCASRWGGTTGELFFGEGSRLTVL.

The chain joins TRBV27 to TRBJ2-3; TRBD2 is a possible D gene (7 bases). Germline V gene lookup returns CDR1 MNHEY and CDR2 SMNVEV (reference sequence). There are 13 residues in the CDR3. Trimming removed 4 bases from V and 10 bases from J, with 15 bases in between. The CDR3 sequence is CASSYGGREAQYF. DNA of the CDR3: TGTGCCAGCAGTTACGGGGGGCGCGAAGCGCAGTATTTT.

In nucleotides, the CDR3 is TGTGCCAGCAGCTCGCTAGCGGGTGTGAACACCGGGGAGCTGTTTTTT. It yields the protein CASSSLAGVNTGELFF. The rearrangement links TRBV4-2 to TRBJ2-2, with 8 bases fitting TRBD2. Per germline, CDR1 LGHNA and CDR2 YNFKEQ. The CDR3 runs to 16 residues. After removal of 5 bases from V and 1 base from J, the junction contained 6 bases not matched to a gene.